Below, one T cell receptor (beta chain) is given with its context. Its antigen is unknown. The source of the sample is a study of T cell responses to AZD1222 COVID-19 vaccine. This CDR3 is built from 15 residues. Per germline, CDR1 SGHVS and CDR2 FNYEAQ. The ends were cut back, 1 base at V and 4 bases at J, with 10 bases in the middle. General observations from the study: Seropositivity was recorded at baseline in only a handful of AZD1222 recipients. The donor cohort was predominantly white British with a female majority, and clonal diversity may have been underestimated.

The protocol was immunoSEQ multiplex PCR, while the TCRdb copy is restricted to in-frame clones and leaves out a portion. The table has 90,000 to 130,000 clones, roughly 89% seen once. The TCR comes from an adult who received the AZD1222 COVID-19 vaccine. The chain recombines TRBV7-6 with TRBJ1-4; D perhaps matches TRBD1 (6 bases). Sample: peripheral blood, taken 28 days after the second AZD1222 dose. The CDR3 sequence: CASSLEGGLNEKLFF. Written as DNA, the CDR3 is TGTGCCAGCAGCTTAGAGGGGGGGCTTAATGAAAAACTGTTTTTT.